Listed below are T cell receptor beta chains from one sample, sequenced in a study of blood T cell repertoires in COVID-19. The table came from immunoSEQ multiplex PCR; TCRdb's copy has only in-frame clones and leaves some out. This table holds 95,000 to 150,000 clones, 85% to 90% found once. The specimen sequenced was peripheral blood. Receptor source: a man in his 70s with active or convalescent COVID-19. Both conserved end residues are trimmed from each CDR3.

TRBV18 ASSPPLASGSPGELF
TRBV4-1 ASSQVLGAGGNQPQH
TRBV19 ASAKTMVKAGNTIY
TRBV19 ASSRAGKTAGELF
TRBV29-1 SVVGTGGQPQH
TRBV3-1/TRBV3-2 ASSQVSNTGELF
TRBV27 ASSFSGSREQY
TRBV5-5 ASKQGREALASSTDTQY
TRBV4-1 ASSQGVVIRDTGELF
TRBV27 ASSSWERGVSVYEQY
TRBV2 AITTGRVQF
TRBV2 ASRGPAGLAKNIQY
TRBV28 ASSSHQGAGLNSPLH
TRBV30 AWSADGGGNSPLH
TRBV7-9 ASSLAPRSGEQY
TRBV28 ASRKTSGVQGEQY
TRBV5-4 ASHLQGINSYEQY
TRBV18 ASSPGQGREKLF
TRBV25-1 ASSETSDISPLH
TRBV6-5 ASQPLLSNQPQH
TRBV27 ASSFSGTVYGYT
TRBV29-1 SVLGQRTNYGYT
TRBV6-1 ASSERGGLIAKNIQY
TRBV28 ASSLAGAFTDTQY
TRBV19 ASSTQGMGTEAF
TRBV7-9 ASSSFLGLAGNNEQF
TRBV5-5 ASSYQGETQY
TRBV9 ASSAEGVGGELF
TRBV14 ASSQSDRPYGYT
TRBV3-1/TRBV3-2 ASSQARGPNEQF
TRBV24-1 ATSAASQTNEQF
TRBV6-5 AAGSGSNQPQH
TRBV27 ASSFRSGVSYEQY
TRBV3-1/TRBV3-2 ASSSGAGAQY
TRBV27 ASQGQGAETGELF
TRBV2 ASSDSSPSSYEQY
TRBV28 ASSLGRDRPPYEQY
TRBV29-1 SVVGPLYNEQF
TRBV29-1 SGLAGVGYNEQF
TRBV6-1 ASSEAGANTEAF
TRBV19 ASSMGQYNEQF
TRBV28 AGGTSGGETQY
TRBV28 ASSLRVNYEQY
TRBV6-5 ASSYSSTSGNEQF
TRBV6-6 ATSGEGYGYT
TRBV7-2 ASSWRPTGQGLLAF
TRBV5-4 ASSGNIAGYQSSYNEQF
TRBV5-5 ASSYHRQGDNYGYT
TRBV29-1 SVSKDRVAYGYT
TRBV24-1 ATSDLLTSGNNEQF
TRBV19 AGFGIYGYT
TRBV19 ASSMAETGRGYGYT
TRBV19 ASSIGQGPNTGELF
TRBV5-1 ASSLEGRNEQY
TRBV28 ASGASGNQETQY
TRBV28 ASSLIGTGEAF
TRBV5-8 ASSIGQGVPGSQPQH